This TCR beta chain comes out of a study of beta chain features in type 1 diabetes. Reverse transcribing all isolated RNA meant expressed TCRB transcripts were sequenced. TCRdb's table, derived via immunoSEQ multiplex PCR, lists solely in-frame clones and lacks some. This sample carries 60,000 to 75,000 clones, around three fifths of them seen once, and the ten largest clones take 2% to 2.5%. On this clone: Its specificity is unknown.

Study-level points and caveats: PCR could preferentially amplify shorter templates, alike in patients and controls.

A single heparinised blood sample, averaging about 120 mL, was obtained per donor. Germline lookup yields CDR1 SNHLY and CDR2 FYNNEI. This CDR3 has 13 amino acids. V was shortened by 9 bases and J by 5 bases, with 17 bases between the two germline ends. The chain recombines TRBV2 with TRBJ2-7, with D possibly matching TRBD1 (5 bases). The receptor was derived from a woman aged 18-29 years in good health. The sequencing sample was made of Tregs from blood. For the CDR3, the DNA is TGTGCCAGTAAAGGGGTAGTTCCCCACGAGCAGTACTTC. The encoded protein is CASKGVVPHEQYF. The full variable domain, its missing parts supplied by reference TRBV2 and TRBJ2-7, is EPEVTQTPSHQVTQMGQEVILRCVPISNHLYFYWYRQILGQKVEFLVSFYNNEISEKSEIFDDQFSVERPDGSNFTLKIRSTKLEDSAMYFCASKGVVPHEQYFGPGTRLTVT.